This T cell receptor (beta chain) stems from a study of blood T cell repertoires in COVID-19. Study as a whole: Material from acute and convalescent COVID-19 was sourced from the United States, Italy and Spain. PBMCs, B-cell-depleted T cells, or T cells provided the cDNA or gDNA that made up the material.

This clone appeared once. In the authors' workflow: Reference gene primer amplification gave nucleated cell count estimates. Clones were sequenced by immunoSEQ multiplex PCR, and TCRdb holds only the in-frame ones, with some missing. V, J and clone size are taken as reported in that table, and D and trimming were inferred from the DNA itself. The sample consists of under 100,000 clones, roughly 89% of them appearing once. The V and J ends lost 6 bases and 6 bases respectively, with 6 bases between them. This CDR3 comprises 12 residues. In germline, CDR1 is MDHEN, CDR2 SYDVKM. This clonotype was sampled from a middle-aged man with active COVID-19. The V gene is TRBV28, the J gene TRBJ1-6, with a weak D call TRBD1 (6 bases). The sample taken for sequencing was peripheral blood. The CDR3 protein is CASSRGNSPLHF. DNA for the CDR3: TGTGCCAGCAGCAGGGGTAATTCACCCCTCCACTTT.